This is a list of T cell receptor beta chains from one sample in a study of technical replicates of blood from a few donors. Sequencing was performed with immunoSEQ multiplex PCR; in TCRdb, only in-frame clones are kept and a portion is missing. Of tens of thousands of clones detected, 95% to 97% appear once; the ten largest clones hold approximately 0.32%. The source material was T cells isolated from PBMCs. The receptors were sampled from a human donor in good health. The CDR3 runs from the conserved cysteine through the conserved F or W. The D gene is left open where the match is weak. Size tells how often a clone was seen (once, few, many) or the class of an expanded clone, and some rows leave it out.

d_call	v_call	clone_size	j_call	cdr3_aa	cdr3_nt
TRBD1	TRBV30	NA	TRBJ2-1	CALTGVHEQFF	TGTGCCTTGACAGGGGTCCATGAGCAGTTCTTC
NA	TRBV7-9	NA	TRBJ2-1	CASSLANIHNEQFF	TGTGCCAGCAGCTTAGCTAATATCCACAATGAGCAGTTCTTC
NA	TRBV25-1	NA	TRBJ2-7	CASSGRTATYEQYF	TGTGCCAGCAGTGGAAGGACAGCGACCTACGAGCAGTACTTC
TRBD1	TRBV30	NA	TRBJ1-2	CAWSRTGGGDYGYTF	TGTGCCTGGAGTCGAACAGGGGGTGGGGACTATGGCTACACCTTC
TRBD2	TRBV13	few	TRBJ2-3	CASSSPSGRKATDTQYF	TGTGCCAGCAGCTCCCCTAGCGGGAGGAAGGCCACAGATACGCAGTATTTT
TRBD1	TRBV6-5	NA	TRBJ2-7	CASSYPKTGGQYEQYF	TGTGCCAGCAGTTACCCAAAGACAGGGGGCCAATACGAGCAGTACTTC
NA	TRBV25-1	once	TRBJ1-4	CASSEGWGLQGKLFF	TGTGCCAGCAGTGAAGGGTGGGGGCTTCAGGGGAAACTGTTTTTT
NA	TRBV6-6	NA	TRBJ2-7	CASSPLTGSYEQYF	TGTGCCAGCAGTCCGTTGACGGGTTCCTACGAGCAGTACTTC
TRBD2	TRBV7-6	NA	TRBJ2-7	CASSPIAGGYEQYF	TGTGCCAGCAGCCCCATAGCGGGAGGGTACGAGCAGTACTTC
NA	TRBV6-1	NA	TRBJ1-2	CASSWESGDYGYTF	TGTGCCAGCAGTTGGGAATCGGGAGACTATGGCTACACCTTC
NA	TRBV9	NA	TRBJ2-7	CASSARGSEQYF	TGTGCCAGCAGCGCTCGAGGCTCCGAGCAGTACTTC
NA	TRBV13	once	TRBJ2-4	CASSPRLQTKNIQYF	TGTGCCAGCAGCCCCCGACTACAAACCAAAAACATTCAGTACTTC
NA	TRBV4-1	NA	TRBJ1-5	CASSLQYSNQPQHF	TGCGCCAGCAGCTTACAGTATAGCAATCAGCCCCAGCATTTT
TRBD2	TRBV27	NA	TRBJ2-7	CASSYSGSHEQYF	TGTGCCAGCAGTTATAGCGGGAGCCACGAGCAGTACTTC
NA	TRBV11-2	NA	TRBJ2-7	CASSLDRAYEQYF	TGTGCCAGCAGCTTAGATCGTGCCTACGAGCAGTACTTC